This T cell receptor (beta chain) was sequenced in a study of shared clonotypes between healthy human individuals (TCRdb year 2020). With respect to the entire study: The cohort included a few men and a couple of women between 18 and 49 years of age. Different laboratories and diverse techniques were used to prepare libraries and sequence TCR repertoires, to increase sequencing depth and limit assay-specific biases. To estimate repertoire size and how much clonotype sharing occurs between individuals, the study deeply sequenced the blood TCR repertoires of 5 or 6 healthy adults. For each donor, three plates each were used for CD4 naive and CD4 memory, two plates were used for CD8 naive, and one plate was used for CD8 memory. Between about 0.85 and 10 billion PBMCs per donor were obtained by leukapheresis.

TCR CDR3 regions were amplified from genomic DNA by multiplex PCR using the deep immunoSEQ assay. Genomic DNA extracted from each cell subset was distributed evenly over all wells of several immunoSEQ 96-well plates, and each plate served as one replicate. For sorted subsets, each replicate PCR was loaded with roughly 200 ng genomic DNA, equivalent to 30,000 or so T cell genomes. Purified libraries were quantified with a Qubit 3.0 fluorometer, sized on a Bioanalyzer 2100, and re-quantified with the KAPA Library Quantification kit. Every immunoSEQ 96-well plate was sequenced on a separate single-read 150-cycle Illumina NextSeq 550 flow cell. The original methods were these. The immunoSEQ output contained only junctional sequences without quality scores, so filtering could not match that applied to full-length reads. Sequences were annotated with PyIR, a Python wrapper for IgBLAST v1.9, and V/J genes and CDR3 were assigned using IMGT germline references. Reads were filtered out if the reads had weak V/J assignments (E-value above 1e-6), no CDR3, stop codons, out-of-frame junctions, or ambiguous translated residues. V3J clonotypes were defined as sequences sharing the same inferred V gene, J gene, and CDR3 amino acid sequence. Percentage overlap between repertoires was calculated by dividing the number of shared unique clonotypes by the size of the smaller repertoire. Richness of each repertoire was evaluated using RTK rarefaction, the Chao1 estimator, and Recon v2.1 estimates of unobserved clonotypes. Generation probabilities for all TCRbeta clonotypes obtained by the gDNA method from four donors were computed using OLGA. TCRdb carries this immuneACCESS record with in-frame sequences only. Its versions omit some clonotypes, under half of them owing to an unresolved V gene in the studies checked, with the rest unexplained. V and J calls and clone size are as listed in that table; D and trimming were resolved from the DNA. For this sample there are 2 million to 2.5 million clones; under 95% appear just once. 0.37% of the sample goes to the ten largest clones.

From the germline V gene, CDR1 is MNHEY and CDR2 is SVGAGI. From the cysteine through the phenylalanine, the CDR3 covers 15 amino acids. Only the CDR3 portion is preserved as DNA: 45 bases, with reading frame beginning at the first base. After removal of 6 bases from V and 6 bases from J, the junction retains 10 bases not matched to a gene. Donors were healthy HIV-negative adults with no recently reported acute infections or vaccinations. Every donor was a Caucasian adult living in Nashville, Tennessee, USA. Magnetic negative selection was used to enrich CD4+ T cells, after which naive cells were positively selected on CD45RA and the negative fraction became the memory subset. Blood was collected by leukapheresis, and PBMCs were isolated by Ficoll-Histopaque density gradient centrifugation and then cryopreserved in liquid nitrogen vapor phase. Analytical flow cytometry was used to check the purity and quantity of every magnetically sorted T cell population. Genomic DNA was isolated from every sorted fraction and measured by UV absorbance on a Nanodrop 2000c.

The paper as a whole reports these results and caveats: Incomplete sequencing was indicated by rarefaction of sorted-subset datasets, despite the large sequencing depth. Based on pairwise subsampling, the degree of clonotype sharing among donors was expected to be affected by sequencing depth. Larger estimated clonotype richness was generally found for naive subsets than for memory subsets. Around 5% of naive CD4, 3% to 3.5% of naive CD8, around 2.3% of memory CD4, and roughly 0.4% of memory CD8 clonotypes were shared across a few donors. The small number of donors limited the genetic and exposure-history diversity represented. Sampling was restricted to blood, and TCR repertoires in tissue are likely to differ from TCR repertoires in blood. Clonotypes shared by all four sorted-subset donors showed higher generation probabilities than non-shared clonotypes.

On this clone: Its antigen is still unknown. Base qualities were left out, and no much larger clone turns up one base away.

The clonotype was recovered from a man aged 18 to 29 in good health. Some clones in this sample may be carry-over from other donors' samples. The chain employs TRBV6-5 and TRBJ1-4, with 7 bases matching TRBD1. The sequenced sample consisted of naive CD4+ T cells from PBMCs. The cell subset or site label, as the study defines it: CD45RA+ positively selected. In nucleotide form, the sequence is TGTGCCAGCAGCCGCGAGGATAGGGGGCATGAAAAACTGTTTTTT. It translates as CASSREDRGHEKLFF.